A single sample gave rise to the 26 T cell receptor beta chains below, sequenced in a study of T cells after yellow fever vaccination (dated by TCRdb to between 2018 and 2020). The library was obtained by 5' RACE. Instrument used: Illumina HiSeq 2500. The public reads were reprocessed in TCRdb via fastp at Q25 and MiXCR, keeping in-frame beta chains. Each entry merges the rows of one CDR3 protein and shows their most common DNA and genes. This sample holds some 560,000 distinct CDR3 sequences; less than 20% were observed only once. The ten most abundant clones make up approximately 15% of the sample. The treatment or condition label on this specimen signifies: live attenuated yellow fever vaccine strain. The sequencing used PBMCs, collected more than 4 days after the first yellow fever vaccination. The source of these receptors is a man between 18 and 35 years old who received the YFV17D yellow fever vaccine.

This chain joins TRBV7-7 and TRBJ2-1; possible D gene TRBD2, 5 bases. Germline CDR1 reads SSHAT; CDR2 reads FNYEAQ (reference sequence). Between the trimmed V and J ends, which lost 0 bases and 7 bases, there was a span of 10 bases. CDR3 length: 14 residues. CDR3 bases: TGTGCCAGCAGCTTAGCCACTAGTTTTAATGAGCAGTTCTTC. It codes for CASSLATSFNEQFF. Full variable domain (remainder filled in from reference TRBV7-7 and TRBJ2-1): GAGVSQSPRYKVTKRGQDVTLRCDPISSHATLYWYQQALGQGPEFLTYFNYEAQPDKSGLPSDRFSAERPEGSISTLTIQRTEQRDSAMYRCASSLATSFNEQFFGPGTRLTVL.

The J gene is TRBJ2-1, the V gene TRBV10-3; tentative D call: TRBD1 (5 bases). Germline CDR1 ENHRY, CDR2 SYGVKD. The V end was cut by 3 bases, the J end by 8 bases, with 11 bases between. This CDR3 comprises 13 residues. CDR3 nucleotide sequence: TGTGCCATCAGTGATAAGGGGCTACATGAGCAGTTCTTC. This gives the protein CAISDKGLHEQFF.

This clonotype was detected a few times. The CDR3 DNA sequence: TGTGCCAGCAGCTCGGGACCCGCGAACACCGGGGAGCTGTTTTTT. Its protein is CASSSGPANTGELFF. The chain recombines TRBV7-2 with TRBJ2-2; D is possibly TRBD1 or TRBD2 (5 bases each). Trimming took 4 bases from V and 0 from J, leaving 9 bases between them. The CDR3 has 15 amino acids. CDR1 is SGHTA, CDR2 FQGNSA, per germline.

The chain employs TRBV20-1 and TRBJ1-2, with D possibly being TRBD1 (5 bases). Germline loops: CDR1 DFQATT, CDR2 SNEGSKA (reference sequence). The CDR3 is 12 amino acids. V was shortened by 4 bases and J by 1 base, with 7 bases between the two germline ends. CDR3 loop: CSATRDNYGYTF. CDR3 nucleotides: TGCAGTGCTACCAGGGATAACTATGGCTACACCTTC.

This clonotype occurred many times. This CDR3 reads CASSPESRDIGTQYF. Written as DNA, the CDR3 is TGTGCCAGCAGCCCTGAGTCCCGGGACATTGGGACCCAGTACTTC. The chain links TRBV5-6 to TRBJ2-5; D possibly corresponds to TRBD1 (6 bases). With 4 bases removed from V and 7 bases from J, the gap between germline ends came to 20 bases. Germline V lookup: CDR1 SGHDT, CDR2 YYEEEE. This CDR3 has 15 residues. The full variable domain, in which reference TRBV5-6 and TRBJ2-5 provide the parts outside the CDR3, is DAGVTQSPTHLIKTRGQQVTLRCSPKSGHDTVSWYQQALGQGPQFIFQYYEEEERQRGNFPDRFSGHQFPNYSSELNVNALLLGDSALYLCASSPESRDIGTQYFGPGTRLLVL.

The chain combines TRBV29-1 with TRBJ2-4; no definite D call. This CDR3 region has 13 residues. Looked up from germline, CDR1 is SQVTM and CDR2 is ANQGSEA. Trimming left V 4 bases short and J 6 bases short, with 13 bases between. DNA of the CDR3: TGCAGCGTTGGTTCGCGGTTGAGAAACATTCAGTACTTC. This sequence encodes CSVGSRLRNIQYF.

There are a few counts of this clonotype. CDR3 loop: CASSWGTEDNEQFF. CDR3 in DNA: TGCGCCAGCAGCTGGGGGACAGAAGACAATGAGCAGTTCTTC. V gene TRBV5-1 combines with J gene TRBJ2-1; 7 nucleotides agree with TRBD1. Germline V gene lookup returns CDR1 SGHRS and CDR2 YFSETQ. The trim removed 3 bases at V and 5 bases at J, leaving 5 bases unmatched. The length of the CDR3 is 14 residues.

In this sample, this clonotype turned up a few times. This chain uses TRBV4-2 with TRBJ2-5; 8 bases line up with TRBD1. The CDR3 is 14 residues long. With V trimmed by 7 bases and J by 4 bases, 8 bases remained unmatched. Germline lookup yields CDR1 LGHNA and CDR2 YNFKEQ. The CDR3 sequence: CASTLTGVRETQYF. The CDR3, as DNA: TGTGCCAGCACCCTGACAGGGGTTCGAGAGACCCAGTACTTC.

This clonotype was observed a handful of times. The V gene is TRBV6-1, the J gene TRBJ2-7; D perhaps matches TRBD1 (5 bases). Trimming left V 6 bases short and J 4 bases short, with 19 bases between. In germline, CDR1 is MNHNS, CDR2 SASEGT. The CDR3 consists of 15 residues. CDR3 residues: CASSPMAGIGYEQYV. CDR3 in DNA: TGTGCCAGCAGCCCCATGGCAGGGATCGGTTACGAGCAGTACGTC.

This clonotype appeared a few times. This chain joins TRBV28 and TRBJ1-2, with D possibly TRBD1 on 5 matching bases. Germline V gene data show CDR1 as MDHEN and CDR2 as SYDVKM. V was pared by 2 bases and J by 4 bases, with 11 bases between. The CDR3 has 14 residues. The CDR3 region has the DNA TGTGCCAGCAGTTTAGTTGGGGGTCCCTATGGCTACACCTTC. Translated: CASSLVGGPYGYTF.

CDR3 sequence (DNA): TGTGCCAGCTCACCAGTGGAGGCGGGACAGGGGGATTCACCCCTCCACTTT. Translation: CASSPVEAGQGDSPLHF. V and J are TRBV18 and TRBJ1-6; TRBD1 aligns across 11 bases. J gave up 8 bases and V 2 bases, and 8 bases lay outside the gene matches. This CDR3 contains 17 residues. Germline loops: CDR1 KGHSH, CDR2 LQKENI.

The chain joins TRBV28 to TRBJ1-5; 10 bases match TRBD1. J lost 7 bases, V lost 6 bases, and 12 bases had no gene match. CDR1 is MDHEN and CDR2 is SYDVKM in the germline V gene. This CDR3 spans 16 amino acids. The CDR3 DNA is TGTGCCAGCAGCTCCGGACAGGGGGGATTACAACAGCCCCAGCATTTT. Its translation is CASSSGQGGLQQPQHF.

The chain employs TRBV5-5 and TRBJ2-7; 8 bases are a match to TRBD2. Trimming removed 2 bases from V and 3 bases from J; junction bases left unmatched: 7. CDR3 length: 15 amino acids. Per germline, CDR1 SGHKS and CDR2 YYEKEE (reference sequence). Here the CDR3 DNA reads TGTGCCAGCAGCTTTTTGGCGGGGGGAGTCTACGAGCAGTACTTC. The encoded protein is CASSFLAGGVYEQYF.

The chain uses TRBV6-2 or TRBV6-3 and TRBJ1-1, with D perhaps matching TRBD1 (5 bases). CDR3 length: 14 amino acids. V lost 6 bases and J lost 4, with 15 bases in between. Germline lookup yields CDR1 MNHEY and CDR2 SVGEGT. CDR3 coding DNA: TGTGCCAGCAGGGCCCTACAGGTCGGCACTGAAGCTTTCTTT. Translating it yields CASRALQVGTEAFF.

This clonotype has a handful of counts. The gene calls are TRBV12-3 or TRBV12-4 and TRBJ2-5, with D possibly TRBD1 on 5 matching bases. Trimming removed 6 bases from V and 5 bases from J, with 19 bases in between. The CDR3 contains 15 residues. For the CDR3, the DNA is TGTGCCAGCAGCCAAAACCAGGGATACGGGGAGACCCAGTACTTC. Translating it yields CASSQNQGYGETQYF.

The chain uses TRBV9 and TRBJ2-7; D gene ambiguous. The CDR3 has 14 residues. With 3 bases removed from V and 3 bases from J, the gap between germline ends came to 13 bases. Germline values: CDR1 SGDLS, CDR2 YYNGEE. The CDR3 loop reads CASSGKGGDYEQYV. The CDR3 DNA is TGTGCCAGCAGCGGGAAGGGCGGAGACTACGAGCAGTACGTC.

This chain uses TRBV7-2 with TRBJ2-7; 7 nucleotides agree with TRBD1. The CDR3 sequence is 14 residues long. With V trimmed by 0 bases and J by 3 bases, 2 bases remained unmatched. CDR1 and CDR2 (germline): SGHTA, FQGNSA. The DNA for the CDR3 is TGTGCCAGCAGCTTAGCGACAGGGAACTACGAGCAGTACTTC. It encodes CASSLATGNYEQYF. The variable domain in full, completed from reference TRBV7-2 and TRBJ2-7, reads GAGVSQSPSNKVTEKGKDVELRCDPISGHTALYWYRQSLGQGLEFLIYFQGNSAPDKSGLPSDRFSAERTGGSVSTLTIQRTQQEDSAVYLCASSLATGNYEQYFGPGTRLTVT.

V gene TRBV2 combines with J gene TRBJ1-6, with a tentative D call TRBD1 (6 bases). The CDR3 has 14 amino acids. The V end was cut by 4 bases, the J end by 7 bases, with 11 bases between. The V gene's germline CDR1 is SNHLY and CDR2 FYNNEI. The CDR3 loop is CASSVPGANSPLHF. CDR3 sequence (DNA): TGTGCCAGCAGTGTACCAGGGGCCAATTCACCCCTCCACTTT.

This chain connects TRBV7-2 to TRBJ2-2, with D possibly matching TRBD2 (6 bases). Germline V gene data show CDR1 as SGHTA and CDR2 as FQGNSA. The length of the CDR3 is 14 residues. V was trimmed by 5 bases and J by 7 bases, leaving 14 bases between them. The CDR3 DNA is TGTGCCAGCAGCCCACACGGCGGGAACGGGGAGCTGTTTTTT. Protein: CASSPHGGNGELFF. The complete variable domain, with remaining parts taken from reference TRBV7-2 and TRBJ2-2, reads GAGVSQSPSNKVTEKGKDVELRCDPISGHTALYWYRQSLGQGLEFLIYFQGNSAPDKSGLPSDRFSAERTGGSVSTLTIQRTQQEDSAVYLCASSPHGGNGELFFGEGSRLTVL.

V and J are TRBV20-1 and TRBJ2-4; D possibly matches TRBD1 or TRBD2 (6 bases each). The CDR3 is made up of 13 amino acids. Germline V gene sequence: CDR1 DFQATT, CDR2 SNEGSKA (reference sequence). V dropped 7 bases and J dropped 3 bases, with 13 bases sitting between them. The CDR3 DNA sequence: TGCAGTGTTGGGGGGCTGGTCAAAAACATTCAGTACTTC. Its translation is CSVGGLVKNIQYF.

This clonotype showed up many times. This rearrangement joins TRBV4-2 to TRBJ2-5, with 8 bases aligning to TRBD1. J lost 7 bases, V lost 0 bases, and 4 bases had no gene match. This CDR3 is 14 amino acids long. Germline V CDR1 and CDR2: LGHNA, YNFKEQ. CDR3 sequence reads: CASSQDDRGGTQYF. The CDR3 DNA follows: TGTGCCAGCAGCCAAGATGACAGGGGAGGGACCCAGTACTTC.

This sequence joins TRBV3-1 and TRBJ2-1; D gene uncertain. V lost 6 bases, J lost 0 bases, and 15 bases lay in between. The CDR3 covers 16 residues. Germline loops: CDR1 LGHDT, CDR2 YNNKEL (reference sequence). CDR3 sequence (DNA): TGTGCCAGCAGTCACTATTTGGCGAGCTCCTACAATGAGCAGTTCTTC. Amino acid sequence: CASSHYLASSYNEQFF.

CDR3 bases: TGTGCCAGCACCGGACTAGCGGGGGCGGCCGAGCAGTTCTTC. This gives the protein CASTGLAGAAEQFF. V gene TRBV5-5 combines with J gene TRBJ2-1; TRBD2 matches 13 bases. This CDR3 contains 14 residues. J was trimmed by 10 bases and V by 6 bases; bases with no gene match: 7. CDR1 and CDR2 from the germline V gene are SGHKS and YYEKEE (reference sequence). Filled out from reference TRBV5-5 and TRBJ2-1, the complete variable domain reads DAGVTQSPTHLIKTRGQQVTLRCSPISGHKSVSWYQQVLGQGPQFIFQYYEKEERGRGNFPDRFSARQFPNYSSELNVNALLLGDSALYLCASTGLAGAAEQFFGPGTRLTVL.

The chain links TRBV5-6 to TRBJ1-1; 10 bases are a match to TRBD1. This CDR3 has 17 residues. With 5 bases clipped from V and 4 bases from J, the junction kept 14 bases outside the gene matches. Germline V gene data show CDR1 as SGHDT and CDR2 as YYEEEE. CDR3 loop: CASSSGTGAFYRTEAFF. DNA for the CDR3: TGTGCCAGCAGTTCCGGGACAGGGGCCTTTTATCGCACTGAAGCTTTCTTT.

This chain joins TRBV19 and TRBJ2-1; 9 positions agree with TRBD2. Per germline, CDR1 LNHDA and CDR2 SQIVND (reference sequence). The CDR3 sequence is 16 residues long. The ends lost 0 bases at V and 4 bases at J; junction bases unmatched: 4. CDR3 DNA: TGTGCCAGTAGTATAGATGTCCTAGCGGGGTACAATGAGCAGTTCTTC. This codes for CASSIDVLAGYNEQFF.

Comments on this clonotype: Relative to the germline gene, one junction end is altered; a read error may explain this. The CDR3 DNA is TGCGCCCGCAGTCGGGTCGGGGGTGATACGCAGTATTTT. This translates into CARSRVGGDTQYF. This rearrangement joins TRBV5-1 to TRBJ2-3, with D perhaps TRBD2 (6 bases). CDR1 and CDR2 (germline): SGHRS, YFSETQ. CDR3 length equals 13 residues. The whole variable domain, remainder taken from reference TRBV5-1 and TRBJ2-3, is KAGVTQTPRYLIKTRGQQVTLSCSPISGHRSVSWYQQTPGQGLQFLFEYFSETQRNKGNFPGRFSGRQFSNSRSEMNVSTLELGDSALYLCARSRVGGDTQYFGPGTRLTVL.